This T cell receptor beta chain appears in the sequencing data of a study of OX40 agonist ivuxolimab in advanced cancers. Study-wide context: Dosing consisted of intravenous ivuxolimab at 0.01 to 10 mg/kg every 2 weeks. Eligibility admitted prior anti-PD-1, anti-PD-L1 or anti-CTLA-4 therapy; 35% to 40% had some.

The repertoire was sequenced with immunoSEQ multiplex PCR; TCRdb's copy has only in-frame clones and lacks some. The sample lists 75,000 to 95,000 clones, around 90% seen once, with 7.4% in the top ten. General study results and limits: Mean expanded clone counts were higher in CD8+ than CD4+ T cells.

Systemic immunosuppression or a history of autoimmune disease excluded patients. Note on this clone: Its antigen remains unidentified.

With V trimmed by 5 bases and J by 5 bases, 12 bases remained unmatched. This CDR3 comprises 17 residues. Looked up from germline, CDR1 is KGHSH and CDR2 is LQKENI. This sequence originates from an adult with an advanced solid tumor such as melanoma, head and neck, liver or kidney cancer. The sequenced sample was CD4+ or CD8+ T cells sorted from blood, obtained in a trial of the OX40 agonist ivuxolimab. The gene calls are TRBV18 and TRBJ1-2; TRBD1 matches 12 bases. CDR3 nucleotides: TGTGCCAGCTCATTACCGGGACAGGGGGCACTACAATATGGCTACACCTTC. It specifies CASSLPGQGALQYGYTF.